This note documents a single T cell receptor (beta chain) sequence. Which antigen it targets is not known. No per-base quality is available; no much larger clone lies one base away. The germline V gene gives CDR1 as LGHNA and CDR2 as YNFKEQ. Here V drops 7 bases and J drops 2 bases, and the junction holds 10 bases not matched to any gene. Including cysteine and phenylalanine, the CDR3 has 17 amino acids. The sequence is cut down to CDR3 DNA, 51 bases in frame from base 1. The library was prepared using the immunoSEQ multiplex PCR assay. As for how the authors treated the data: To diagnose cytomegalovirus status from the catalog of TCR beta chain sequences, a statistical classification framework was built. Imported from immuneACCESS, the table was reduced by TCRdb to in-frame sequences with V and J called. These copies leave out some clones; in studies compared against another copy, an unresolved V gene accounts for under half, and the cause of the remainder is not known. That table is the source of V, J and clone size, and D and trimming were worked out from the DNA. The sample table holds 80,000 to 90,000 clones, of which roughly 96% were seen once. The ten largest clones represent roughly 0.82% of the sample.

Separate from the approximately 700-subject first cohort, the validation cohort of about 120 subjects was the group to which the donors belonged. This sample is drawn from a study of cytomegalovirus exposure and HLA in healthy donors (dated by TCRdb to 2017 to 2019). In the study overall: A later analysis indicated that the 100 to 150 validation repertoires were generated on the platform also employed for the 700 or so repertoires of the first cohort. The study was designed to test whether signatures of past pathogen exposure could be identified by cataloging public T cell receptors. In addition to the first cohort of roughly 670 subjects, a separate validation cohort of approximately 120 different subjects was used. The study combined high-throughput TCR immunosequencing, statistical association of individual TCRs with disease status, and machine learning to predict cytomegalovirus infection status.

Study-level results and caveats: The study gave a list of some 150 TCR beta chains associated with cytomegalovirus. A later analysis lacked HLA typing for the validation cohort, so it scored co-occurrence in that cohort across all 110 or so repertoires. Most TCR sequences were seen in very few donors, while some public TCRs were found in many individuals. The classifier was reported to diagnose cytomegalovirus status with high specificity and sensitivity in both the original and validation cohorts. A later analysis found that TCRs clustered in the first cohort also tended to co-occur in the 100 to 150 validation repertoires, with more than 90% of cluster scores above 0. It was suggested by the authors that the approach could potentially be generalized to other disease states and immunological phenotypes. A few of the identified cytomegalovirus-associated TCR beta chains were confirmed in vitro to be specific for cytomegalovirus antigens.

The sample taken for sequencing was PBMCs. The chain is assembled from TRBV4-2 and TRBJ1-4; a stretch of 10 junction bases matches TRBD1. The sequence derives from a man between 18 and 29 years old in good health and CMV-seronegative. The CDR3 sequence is CASTPSDRGLTNEKLFF. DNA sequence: TGTGCCAGCACCCCATCAGACAGGGGGCTCACTAATGAAAAACTGTTTTTT.